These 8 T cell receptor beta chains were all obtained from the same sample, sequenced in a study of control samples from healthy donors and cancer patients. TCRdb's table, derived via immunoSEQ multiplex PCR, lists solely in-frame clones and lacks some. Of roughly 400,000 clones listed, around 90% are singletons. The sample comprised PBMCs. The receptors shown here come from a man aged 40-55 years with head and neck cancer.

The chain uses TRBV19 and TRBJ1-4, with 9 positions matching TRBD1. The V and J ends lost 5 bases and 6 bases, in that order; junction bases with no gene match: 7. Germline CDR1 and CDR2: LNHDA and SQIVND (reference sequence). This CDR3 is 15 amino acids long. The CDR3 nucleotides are TGTGCCAGTAGTGTCGGACAGGGGTACGATGAAAAACTGTTTTTT. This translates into CASSVGQGYDEKLFF.

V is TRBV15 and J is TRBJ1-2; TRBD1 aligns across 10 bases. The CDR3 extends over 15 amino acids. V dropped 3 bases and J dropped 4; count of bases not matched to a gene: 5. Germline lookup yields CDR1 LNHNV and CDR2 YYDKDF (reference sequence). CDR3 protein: CATSSGDRGFYGYTF. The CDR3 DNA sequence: TGTGCCACCAGCAGTGGGGACAGGGGTTTCTATGGCTACACCTTC.

CDR3 sequence reads: CAISERQGAYEQYF. The CDR3 DNA is TGTGCCATCAGTGAGAGGCAGGGCGCATACGAGCAGTACTTC. The chain has TRBV10-3 and TRBJ2-7; D possibly corresponds to TRBD1 (5 bases). CDR1 and CDR2 from the germline V gene are ENHRY and SYGVKD. Trimming took off 2 bases at V and 4 bases at J, with 12 bases between the two ends. The CDR3 extends over 14 amino acids.

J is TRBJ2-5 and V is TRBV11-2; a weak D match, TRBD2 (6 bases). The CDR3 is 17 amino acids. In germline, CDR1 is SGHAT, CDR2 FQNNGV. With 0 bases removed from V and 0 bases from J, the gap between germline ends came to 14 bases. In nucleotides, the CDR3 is TGTGCCAGCAGCTTAGATCTCGGGGGTCCTCACCAAGAGACCCAGTACTTC. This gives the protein CASSLDLGGPHQETQYF. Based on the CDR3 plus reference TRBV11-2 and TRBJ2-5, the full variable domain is EAGVAQSPRYKIIEKRQSVAFWCNPISGHATLYWYQQILGQGPKLLIQFQNNGVVDDSQLPKDRFSAERLKGVDSTLKIQPAKLEDSAVYLCASSLDLGGPHQETQYFGPGTRLLVL.

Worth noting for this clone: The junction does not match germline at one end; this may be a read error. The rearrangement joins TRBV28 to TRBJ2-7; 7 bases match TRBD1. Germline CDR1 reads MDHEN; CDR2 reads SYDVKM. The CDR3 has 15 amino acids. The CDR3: CASGFYRGAPYEQYF. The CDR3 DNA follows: TGTGCCAGCGGTTTTTACAGGGGAGCCCCTTACGAGCAGTACTTC.

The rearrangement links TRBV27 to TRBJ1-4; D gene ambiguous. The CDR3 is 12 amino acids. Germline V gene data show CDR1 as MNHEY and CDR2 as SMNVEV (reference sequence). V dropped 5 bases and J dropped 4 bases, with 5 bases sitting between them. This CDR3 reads CASSAHNEKLFF. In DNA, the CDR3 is TGTGCCAGCAGTGCTCATAATGAAAAACTGTTTTTT.

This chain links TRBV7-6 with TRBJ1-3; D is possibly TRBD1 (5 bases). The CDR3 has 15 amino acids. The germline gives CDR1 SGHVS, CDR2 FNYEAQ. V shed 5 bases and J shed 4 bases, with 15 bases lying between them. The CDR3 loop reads CASSRMQGTGNTIYF. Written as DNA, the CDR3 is TGTGCCAGCAGCCGGATGCAGGGAACGGGAAACACCATATATTTT.

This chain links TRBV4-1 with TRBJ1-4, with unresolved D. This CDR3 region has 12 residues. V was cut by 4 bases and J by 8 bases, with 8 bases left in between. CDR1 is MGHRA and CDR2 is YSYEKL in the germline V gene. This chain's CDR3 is CASSPSGEKLFF. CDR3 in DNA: TGCGCCAGCAGCCCTTCCGGCGAAAAACTGTTTTTT.